This T cell receptor (beta chain) originates from a study of blood T cell repertoires in COVID-19. For the study at large: Samples of COVID-19 (acute and convalescent) were obtained from the United States, Italy and Spain. T cells, B-cell-depleted T cells, or PBMCs provided the cDNA or gDNA that served as material.

The CDR3 runs to 15 residues. Germline V gives CDR1 SEHNR, CDR2 FQNEAQ (reference sequence). V lost 5 bases and J lost 0, with 13 bases in between. Authors' processing steps: Reference gene primer amplification gave estimated nucleated cell counts. The repertoire was sequenced with immunoSEQ multiplex PCR; TCRdb's copy has only in-frame clones and lacks some. V and J calls plus clone size are reproduced from that table; the DNA served to infer D and trimming. The sample consists of some 270,000 clones, roughly 89% of them appearing once. The source material was peripheral blood. The chain carries TRBV7-9 and TRBJ1-1, with a possible D match to TRBD1 (6 bases). The source of this sequence is a woman aged 40 to 50 who had recovered from COVID-19. The CDR3 spells CASSPGGRMNTEAFF. CDR3 sequence (DNA): TGTGCCAGCAGCCCGGGGGGCAGAATGAACACTGAAGCTTTCTTT.